This T cell receptor (beta chain) was profiled in a study of CD8 T cells in ankylosing spondylitis. Overall study findings and caveats: Both synovial fluid and blood in reactive arthritis had previously been reported to carry some motif variants. Roughly eight highly homologous variants made up a TCR beta motif that seemed to typify ankylosing spondylitis blood.

This CDR3 comprises 15 residues. CDR1 and CDR2 from the germline V gene are SQVTM and ANQGSEA. Trimming removed 3 bases from V and 4 bases from J; junction bases left unmatched: 9. MiXCR, applied by TCRdb to the 5' RACE reads, yields one record per CDR3 protein. Of 250,000 to 400,000 distinct CDR3 sequences listed, roughly 10% are singletons. Comments on this clonotype: Antigen: not known.

The receptor's source is a female donor with ankylosing spondylitis or in good health (not recorded which). The V call is TRBV29-1, the J call TRBJ1-1, with 9 positions matching TRBD1. The specimen sequenced was blood, either unsorted or a sorted T cell fraction (not recorded which). The CDR3 nucleotides read TGCAGCGTTGAGCAAACAGGGGGCCTTGGCACTGAAGCTTTCTTT. This encodes CSVEQTGGLGTEAFF.